The 28 T cell receptor beta chains given below trace back to one sample, sequenced in a study of cytomegalovirus exposure and HLA in healthy donors. Vbeta (60) and Jbeta (13) primers were used in the PCR. Libraries were prepared by immunoSEQ multiplex PCR; TCRdb keeps only in-frame clonotypes and omits some of them. Altogether some 110,000 clones are present, 55% to 75% being singletons, with the ten largest covering around 8.2%. Sequencing was performed on PBMCs. The receptors originated from a man aged 25 to 40 in good health and CMV-seropositive.

This chain connects TRBV6-5 to TRBJ1-6; tentative D call: TRBD1 (5 bases). V gave up 6 bases and J gave up 14 bases, with 23 bases separating them. The CDR3 extends over 15 amino acids. Germline V lookup: CDR1 MNHEY, CDR2 SVGAGI. CDR3 in DNA: TGTGCCAGCAGCCCTACCCGGACACCCAGGGCGGCCCTCCACTTT. Its translation: CASSPTRTPRAALHF.

The V gene is TRBV25-1, the J gene TRBJ2-1, with D possibly TRBD1 on 5 matching bases. The V gene's germline CDR1 is MGHDK and CDR2 SYGVNS. Trimming took off 2 bases at V and 6 bases at J, with 14 bases between the two ends. The CDR3 runs to 15 residues. CDR3 amino acids: CASSEGAGIRNEQFF. CDR3 DNA sequence: TGTGCCAGCAGTGAAGGCGCAGGGATACGCAATGAGCAGTTCTTC.

The V gene is TRBV7-8, the J gene TRBJ1-1; D is undetermined. The CDR3 length is 14 residues. CDR1 and CDR2 from the germline V gene are SGHVS and FQNEAQ. V was clipped by 3 bases and J by 1 base, with 9 bases between them. CDR3 DNA: TGTGCCAGCAGCTTTGGAGGGAGGAACACTGAAGCTTTCTTT. Its translation is CASSFGGRNTEAFF.

This chain uses TRBV7-3 with TRBJ2-3, with 10 bases that match TRBD2. CDR3 size: 18 residues. Germline V lookup: CDR1 SGHTA, CDR2 FQGTGA. V gave up 4 bases and J gave up 2 bases; unmatched junction bases: 12. The CDR3: CASSYLAGGLLLTDTQYF. CDR3 in DNA: TGTGCCAGCAGCTACTTAGCGGGGGGCCTCTTGCTCACAGATACGCAGTATTTT.

The rearrangement uses TRBV18 and TRBJ1-2; 7 bases are shared with TRBD1. Germline V CDR1 and CDR2: KGHSH, LQKENI. J lost 6 bases, V lost 5 bases, and 9 bases had no gene match. The CDR3 runs to 14 residues. The chain's CDR3 is CASSSDRVSHGYTF. Written as DNA, the CDR3 is TGTGCCAGCTCATCCGACAGGGTCAGTCATGGCTACACCTTC.

This chain joins TRBV27 and TRBJ1-4, with no clear D. V lost 3 bases and J 0 bases, leaving 11 bases between the germline ends. The CDR3 has 16 amino acids. CDR1 MNHEY and CDR2 SMNVEV come from the germline V gene (reference sequence). Written as DNA, the CDR3 is TGTGCCAGCAGTTTGCGAGGGTTCGCAACTAATGAAAAACTGTTTTTT. Translated: CASSLRGFATNEKLFF. Combining the CDR3 with reference TRBV27 and TRBJ1-4 gives the whole variable domain EAQVTQNPRYLITVTGKKLTVTCSQNMNHEYMSWYRQDPGLGLRQIYYSMNVEVTDKGDVPEGYKVSRKEKRNFPLILESPSPNQTSLYFCASSLRGFATNEKLFFGSGTQLSVL.

This clone was observed a few times. The chain couples TRBV6-4 to TRBJ2-1; 10 nucleotides match TRBD1. V lost 5 bases and J lost 6; bases outside the gene matches: 4. CDR3 size: 14 residues. CDR1 is MRHNA, CDR2 SNTAGT, per germline. In nucleotides, the CDR3 is TGTGCCAGCAGTCCGGGACAGGGGTTCAATGAGCAGTTCTTC. Its translation is CASSPGQGFNEQFF.

This chain connects TRBV4-1 to TRBJ2-5, with 9 bases matching TRBD2. Losses at the gene ends were 4 bases for V and 2 bases for J; bases not matched to a gene: 5. Germline-derived CDR1 and CDR2 are MGHRA and YSYEKL. The CDR3 totals 15 residues. The DNA of the CDR3 is TGCGCCAGCAGCCGTAGCGGGGGAACTCAAGAGACCCAGTACTTC. This translates into CASSRSGGTQETQYF.

This sequence joins TRBV27 and TRBJ2-5, with TRBD1 matching over 8 bases. After removal of 4 bases from V and 4 bases from J, the junction contained 8 bases not matched to a gene. CDR3 length: 15 amino acids. Germline lookup yields CDR1 MNHEY and CDR2 SMNVEV (reference sequence). The CDR3, as DNA: TGTGCCAGCAGTTCCAGACGGACAGGGTCAGAGACCCAGTACTTC. Protein sequence: CASSSRRTGSETQYF.

This clone was observed a handful of times. The chain carries TRBV19 and TRBJ1-4; 7 bases agree with TRBD1. This CDR3 spans 15 amino acids. Germline CDR1 is LNHDA and CDR2 is SQIVND (reference sequence). V shed 5 bases, J shed 8 bases, and the junction held 11 bases outside the gene matches. The CDR3 DNA reads TGTGCCAGTAGTTTACAGGGGCTGGAGGAGGAAAAACTGTTTTTT. This translates into CASSLQGLEEEKLFF.

The chain carries TRBV27 and TRBJ1-2; TRBD1 agrees at 8 bases. V lost 2 bases and J lost 0; bases outside the gene matches: 2. Per germline, CDR1 MNHEY and CDR2 SMNVEV (reference sequence). The CDR3 runs to 15 residues. As DNA, the CDR3 is TGTGCCAGCAGTTTACACAGGGGGTCTAACTATGGCTACACCTTC. Translated, it gives CASSLHRGSNYGYTF.

V gene TRBV9 combines with J gene TRBJ2-3, with 8 positions matching TRBD2. V dropped 2 bases and J dropped 5; count of bases not matched to a gene: 7. This CDR3 contains 15 residues. Germline values: CDR1 SGDLS, CDR2 YYNGEE. The CDR3 DNA sequence: TGTGCCAGCAGCGTTGGCGGGGGGCCCGGAGATACGCAGTATTTT. Its translation is CASSVGGGPGDTQYF.

This chain links TRBV29-1 with TRBJ1-2, with no clear D. Germline assignment: CDR1 SQVTM and CDR2 ANQGSEA. V gave up 2 bases and J gave up 5 bases, with 9 bases separating them. The CDR3 is 12 amino acids. The CDR3 protein is CSVEQEPYGYTF. The CDR3 DNA is TGCAGCGTTGAACAGGAACCATATGGCTACACCTTC.

V gene TRBV6-5 combines with J gene TRBJ1-4; D is unclear. Germline assignment: CDR1 MNHEY and CDR2 SVGAGI. V lost 0 bases to trimming and J lost 8 bases, with 13 bases between them. The length of the CDR3 is 15 residues. The CDR3 sequence is CASSYSGRAEEKLFF. The CDR3 DNA reads TGTGCCAGCAGTTACTCTGGGAGGGCTGAGGAAAAACTGTTTTTT.

This clone turned up a few times. The CDR3 DNA sequence: TGTGCCAGCAGTTGGACAGCGTATGGCTACACCTTC. Translated, it gives CASSWTAYGYTF. This chain links TRBV28 with TRBJ1-2; D perhaps matches TRBD1 (6 bases). The CDR3 spans 12 residues. CDR1 is MDHEN, CDR2 SYDVKM, per germline. The germline V and J ends were trimmed by 4 bases and 5 bases, with 8 bases remaining between them.

The chain is built from TRBV7-9 and TRBJ1-2; TRBD1 might be the D (5 bases). This CDR3 is built from 13 residues. Between the trimmed V and J ends, which lost 7 bases and 2 bases, there was a span of 11 bases. Germline assignment: CDR1 SEHNR and CDR2 FQNEAQ (reference sequence). The CDR3 sequence is CASIDRGNYGYTF. Written as DNA, the CDR3 is TGTGCCAGCATCGATCGGGGGAACTATGGCTACACCTTC.

This sequence joins TRBV11-2 and TRBJ2-3; TRBD2 matches at 7 bases. CDR3 length: 16 amino acids. Germline CDR1 and CDR2: SGHAT and FQNNGV. Germline trimming cut 3 bases from V and 2 bases from J; bases unmatched to any gene: 8. CDR3 in amino acids: CASSLGGGPYTDTQYF. In nucleotides, the CDR3 is TGTGCCAGCAGCTTGGGCGGGGGACCCTACACAGATACGCAGTATTTT.

J is TRBJ1-2 and V is TRBV4-1; D gene ambiguous. V dropped 1 base and J dropped 14 bases, with 20 bases sitting between them. In germline, CDR1 is MGHRA, CDR2 YSYEKL. This CDR3 is 14 amino acids long. The CDR3 sequence is CASSQVIRVNSETF. The CDR3 DNA sequence: TGCGCCAGCAGCCAAGTAATTCGCGTCAACTCCGAGACCTTC.

This chain uses TRBV2 with TRBJ1-2; TRBD1 matches 7 bases. Germline V lookup: CDR1 SNHLY, CDR2 FYNNEI. J lost 4 bases, V lost 1 base, and 9 bases had no gene match. The CDR3 is 16 residues long. The CDR3 here is CASSEGLDRDTYGYTF. The CDR3 region has the DNA TGTGCCAGCAGTGAAGGGCTAGACAGGGATACCTATGGCTACACCTTC.

V usage is TRBV6-5 and J usage is TRBJ1-2; 11 bases fit TRBD1. The V gene end was trimmed by 2 bases and the J gene end by 7 bases; junction bases not matched to a gene: 3. The germline V gene encodes CDR1 MNHEY and CDR2 SVGAGI. The CDR3 loop spans 14 amino acids. The CDR3 here is CASSYPGTGGGYTF. The DNA of the CDR3 is TGTGCCAGCAGTTACCCCGGGACAGGGGGTGGCTACACCTTC.

Only a few counts were recorded for this clone. V gene TRBV28 combines with J gene TRBJ1-5, with D tentatively TRBD1 (6 bases). Between the trimmed V and J ends, which lost 3 bases and 3 bases, there was a span of 15 bases. The CDR3 loop spans 16 amino acids. Germline assignment: CDR1 MDHEN and CDR2 SYDVKM. The chain's CDR3 is CASSLGGGRVNQPQHF. As DNA, the CDR3 is TGTGCCAGCAGTTTGGGCGGGGGGCGCGTCAATCAGCCCCAGCATTTT.

The chain joins TRBV12-5 to TRBJ1-1; D call uncertain. V lost 0 bases to trimming and J lost 0 bases, with 11 bases between them. The CDR3 sequence is 16 residues long. Per germline, CDR1 LGHNT and CDR2 FRNRAP. The CDR3 reads CASGLVSGVMNTEAFF. The CDR3, as DNA: TGTGCTAGTGGTTTGGTAAGTGGAGTAATGAACACTGAAGCTTTCTTT.

The chain uses TRBV5-1 and TRBJ2-1; D might be TRBD1 (6 bases). Germline values: CDR1 SGHRS, CDR2 YFSETQ. This CDR3 contains 17 residues. V was shortened by 0 bases and J by 7 bases, with 20 bases between the two germline ends. The CDR3 coding sequence is TGCGCCAGCAGCTTGGTGTTGGGGGCAGGGAATGGGAATGAGCAGTTCTTC. Protein sequence: CASSLVLGAGNGNEQFF. Filled out from reference TRBV5-1 and TRBJ2-1, the complete variable domain reads KAGVTQTPRYLIKTRGQQVTLSCSPISGHRSVSWYQQTPGQGLQFLFEYFSETQRNKGNFPGRFSGRQFSNSRSEMNVSTLELGDSALYLCASSLVLGAGNGNEQFFGPGTRLTVL.

The chain joins TRBV7-2 to TRBJ1-1; no reliable D call. This CDR3 comprises 14 residues. CDR1 SGHTA and CDR2 FQGNSA come from the germline V gene. V was pared by 3 bases and J by 2 bases, with 10 bases between. The DNA of the CDR3 is TGTGCCAGCAGCTTGTTTTTTCTAAACACTGAAGCTTTCTTT. The encoded protein is CASSLFFLNTEAFF.

This clone was counted once. The rearrangement uses TRBV7-2 and TRBJ2-7; TRBD2 matches at 7 bases. Germline V gene lookup returns CDR1 SGHTA and CDR2 FQGNSA. With 0 bases clipped from V and 2 bases from J, the junction kept 1 base outside the gene matches. The CDR3 covers 14 residues. The CDR3 is CASSLAGGTYEQYF. The CDR3 region has the DNA TGTGCCAGCAGCTTAGCGGGGGGGACCTACGAGCAGTACTTC.

The J gene is TRBJ2-2, the V gene TRBV19, with 10 nucleotides matching TRBD2. Trimming at V came to 5 bases and at J to 3 bases, leaving 6 bases not matched to a gene. The CDR3 has 16 amino acids. Germline V gives CDR1 LNHDA, CDR2 SQIVND (reference sequence). CDR3 coding DNA: TGTGCCAGTAGTCCCCAGCGGGGGGGGTACACCGGGGAGCTGTTTTTT. It translates to CASSPQRGGYTGELFF.

The chain employs TRBV9 and TRBJ1-3; D gene unclear. The CDR3 has 12 residues. V lost 0 bases to trimming and J lost 7 bases, with 5 bases between them. Looked up from germline, CDR1 is SGDLS and CDR2 is YYNGEE. The CDR3 DNA sequence: TGTGCCAGCAGCGTAGAGAGCAACACCATATATTTT. It codes for CASSVESNTIYF.

The rearrangement joins TRBV7-3 to TRBJ2-1, with 10 positions matching TRBD1. This CDR3 comprises 15 residues. With V trimmed by 2 bases and J by 4 bases, 2 bases remained unmatched. Germline CDR1 is SGHTA and CDR2 is FQGTGA. CDR3 bases: TGTGCCAGCAGCTTACGGGACAGGGGATACAATGAGCAGTTCTTC. Residues: CASSLRDRGYNEQFF.